These T cell receptor beta chains were read from a single sample in a study of T cells in Graves' hyperthyroidism and ophthalmopathy. TCRdb independently ran MiXCR on the multiplex PCR reads; one entry per CDR3 protein. The sample has about 600,000 distinct CDR3 sequences; around 15% are singletons. The sample was blood. The receptors were gathered from a woman aged 40 to 50 with Graves' ophthalmopathy. The CDR3 runs from the conserved cysteine through the conserved F or W. The order of the fields is V gene, J gene, clone size, CDR3 protein. The size field is filled for only some rows; it gives once, few, many or a size class.

TRBV20-1	TRBJ2-3	.	CSAIPAARGQVTDTQYF
TRBV3-1	TRBJ2-7	many	CASSQDPVRSSGSGPYEQYF
TRBV7-8	TRBJ2-7	many	CATRGQGAKYEQYF
TRBV6-2/TRBV6-3	TRBJ1-2	few	CASSSPGSDFNGYTF
TRBV20-1	TRBJ2-3	many	CSTIESGIHSTDTQYF
TRBV2	TRBJ1-4	many	CASKFNEKLFF
TRBV12-3/TRBV12-4	TRBJ2-1	few	CASSLFRASYNEQFF
TRBV28	TRBJ2-7	.	CASSIQFRPYEQYF
TRBV7-3	TRBJ2-6	few	CASSPSNSGANVLTF
TRBV5-6	TRBJ2-5	few	CASSTSGGGQETQYF
TRBV7-9	TRBJ1-4	few	CASSLAQGGEKLFF
TRBV2	TRBJ2-1	many	CASPWGGEQFF
TRBV6-1	TRBJ1-1	.	CASSERDRGRNTEAFF
TRBV5-5	TRBJ1-2	few	CASSLGPLLGTEYYGYTF
TRBV7-8	TRBJ2-5	few	CASSPAGEGETQYF
TRBV28	TRBJ2-1	.	CASSQGRTSGSSYNEQFF
TRBV6-1	TRBJ1-4	many	CASSSIGTGGEKLFF
TRBV5-1	TRBJ2-1	many	CASSLGLADPRYEQFF